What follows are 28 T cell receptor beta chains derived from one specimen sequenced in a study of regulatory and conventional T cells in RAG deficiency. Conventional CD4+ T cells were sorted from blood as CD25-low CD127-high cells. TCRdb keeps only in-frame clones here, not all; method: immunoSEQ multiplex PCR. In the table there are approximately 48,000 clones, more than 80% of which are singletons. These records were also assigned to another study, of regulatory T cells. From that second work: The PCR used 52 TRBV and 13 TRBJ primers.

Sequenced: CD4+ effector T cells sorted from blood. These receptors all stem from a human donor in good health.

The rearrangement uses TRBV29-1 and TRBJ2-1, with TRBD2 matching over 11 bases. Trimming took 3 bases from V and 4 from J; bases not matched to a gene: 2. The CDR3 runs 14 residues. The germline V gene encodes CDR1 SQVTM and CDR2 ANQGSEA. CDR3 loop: CSVDLAGGYNEQFF. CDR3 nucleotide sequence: TGCAGCGTTGACCTAGCGGGAGGTTACAATGAGCAGTTCTTC.

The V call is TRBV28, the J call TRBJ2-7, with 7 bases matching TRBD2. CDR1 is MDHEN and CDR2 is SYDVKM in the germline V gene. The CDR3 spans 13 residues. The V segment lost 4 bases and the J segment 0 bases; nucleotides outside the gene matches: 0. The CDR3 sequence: CASSWGGSYEQYF. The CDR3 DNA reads TGTGCCAGCAGTTGGGGGGGCTCCTACGAGCAGTACTTC. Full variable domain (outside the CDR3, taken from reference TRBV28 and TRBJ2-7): DVKVTQSSRYLVKRTGEKVFLECVQDMDHENMFWYRQDPGLGLRLIYFSYDVKMKEKGDIPEGYSVSREKKERFSLILESASTNQTSMYLCASSWGGSYEQYFGPGTRLTVT.

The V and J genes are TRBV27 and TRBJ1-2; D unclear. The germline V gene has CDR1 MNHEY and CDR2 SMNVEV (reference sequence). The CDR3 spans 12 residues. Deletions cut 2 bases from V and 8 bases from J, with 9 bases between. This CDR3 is CASSLKGGGYTF. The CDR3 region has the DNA TGTGCCAGCAGTTTAAAGGGAGGAGGCTACACCTTC.

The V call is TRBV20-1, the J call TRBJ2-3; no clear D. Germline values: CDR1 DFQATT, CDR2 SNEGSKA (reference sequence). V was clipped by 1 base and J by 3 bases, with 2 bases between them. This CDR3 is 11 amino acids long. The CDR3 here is CSARVTDTQYF. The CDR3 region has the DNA TGCAGTGCTAGAGTGACAGATACGCAGTATTTT.

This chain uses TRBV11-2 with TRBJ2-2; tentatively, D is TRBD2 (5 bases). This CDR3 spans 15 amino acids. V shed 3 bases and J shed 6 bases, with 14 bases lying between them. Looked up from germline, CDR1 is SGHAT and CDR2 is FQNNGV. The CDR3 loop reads CASSFAGTVSGELFF. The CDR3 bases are TGTGCCAGCAGCTTTGCGGGCACGGTCTCCGGGGAGCTGTTTTTT.

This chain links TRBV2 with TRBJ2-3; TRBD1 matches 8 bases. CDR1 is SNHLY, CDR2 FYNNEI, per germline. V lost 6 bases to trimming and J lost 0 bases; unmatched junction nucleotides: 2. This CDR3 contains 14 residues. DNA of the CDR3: TGTGCCAGCAGGCAGGGGGCTAGCACAGATACGCAGTATTTT. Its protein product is CASRQGASTDTQYF.

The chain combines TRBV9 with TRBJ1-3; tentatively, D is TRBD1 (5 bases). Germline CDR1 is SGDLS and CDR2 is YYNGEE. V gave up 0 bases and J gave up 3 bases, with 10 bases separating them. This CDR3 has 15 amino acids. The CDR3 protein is CASSVVGTGGNTIYF. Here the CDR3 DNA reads TGTGCCAGCAGCGTAGTGGGGACTGGTGGAAACACCATATATTTT.

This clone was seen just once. Written as DNA, the CDR3 is TGTGCCAGCCGGGGACTAGCGGGAGGAACATACAATGAGCAGTTCTTC. Residues: CASRGLAGGTYNEQFF. The genes are TRBV19 and TRBJ2-1; 15 bases match TRBD2. Germline values: CDR1 LNHDA, CDR2 SQIVND (reference sequence). The CDR3 has 16 amino acids. Trimming cost V 9 bases and J 4 bases; bases outside gene matches: 7. The full variable domain, completed using reference TRBV19 and TRBJ2-1, is DGGITQSPKYLFRKEGQNVTLSCEQNLNHDAMYWYRQDPGQGLRLIYYSQIVNDFQKGDIAEGYSVSREKKESFPLTVTSAQKNPTAFYLCASRGLAGGTYNEQFFGPGTRLTVL.

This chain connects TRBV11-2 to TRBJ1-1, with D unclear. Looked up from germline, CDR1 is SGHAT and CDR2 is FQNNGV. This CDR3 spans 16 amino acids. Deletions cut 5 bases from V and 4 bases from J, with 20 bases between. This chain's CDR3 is CASSPQAGVPITEAFF. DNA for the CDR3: TGTGCCAGCAGCCCCCAAGCTGGGGTCCCCATCACTGAAGCTTTCTTT.

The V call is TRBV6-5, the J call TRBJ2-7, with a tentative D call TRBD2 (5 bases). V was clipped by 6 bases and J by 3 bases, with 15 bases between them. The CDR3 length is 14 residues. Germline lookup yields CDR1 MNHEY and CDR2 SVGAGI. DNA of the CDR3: TGTGCCAGCAGCCAAGAGAGGGAACGCTACGAGCAGTACTTC. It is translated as CASSQERERYEQYF.

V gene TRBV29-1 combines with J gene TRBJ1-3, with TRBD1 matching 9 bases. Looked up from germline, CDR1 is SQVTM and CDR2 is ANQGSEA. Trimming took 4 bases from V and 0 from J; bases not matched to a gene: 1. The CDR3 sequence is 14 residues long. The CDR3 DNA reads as TGCAGCGTTGTGGACAGGGGCTCTGGAAACACCATATATTTT. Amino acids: CSVVDRGSGNTIYF.

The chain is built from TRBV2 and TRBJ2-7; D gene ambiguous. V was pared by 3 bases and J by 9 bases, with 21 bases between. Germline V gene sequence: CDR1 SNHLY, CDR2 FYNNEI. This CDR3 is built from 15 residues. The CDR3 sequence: CASSESEGLNLVQYF. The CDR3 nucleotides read TGTGCCAGCAGTGAGTCTGAAGGGTTGAATTTGGTGCAGTACTTC.

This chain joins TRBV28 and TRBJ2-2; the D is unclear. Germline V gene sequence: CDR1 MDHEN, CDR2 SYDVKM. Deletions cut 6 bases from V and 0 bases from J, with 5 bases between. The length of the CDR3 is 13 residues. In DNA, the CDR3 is TGTGCCAGCAGACGAACGAACACCGGGGAGCTGTTTTTT. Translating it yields CASRRTNTGELFF.

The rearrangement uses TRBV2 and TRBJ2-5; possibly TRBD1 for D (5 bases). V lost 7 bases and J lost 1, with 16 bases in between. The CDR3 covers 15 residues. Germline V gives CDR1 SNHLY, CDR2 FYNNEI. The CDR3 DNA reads TGTGCCAGCACCCCGGAGCAGGGCCCCCAAGAGACCCAGTACTTC. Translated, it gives CASTPEQGPQETQYF.

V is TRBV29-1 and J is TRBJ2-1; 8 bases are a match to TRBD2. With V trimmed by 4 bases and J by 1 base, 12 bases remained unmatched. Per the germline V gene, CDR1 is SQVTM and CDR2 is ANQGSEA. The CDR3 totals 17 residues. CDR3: CSVGNSGIRLSYNEQFF. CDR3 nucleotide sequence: TGCAGCGTTGGAAATAGCGGGATTCGCCTTTCCTACAATGAGCAGTTCTTC.

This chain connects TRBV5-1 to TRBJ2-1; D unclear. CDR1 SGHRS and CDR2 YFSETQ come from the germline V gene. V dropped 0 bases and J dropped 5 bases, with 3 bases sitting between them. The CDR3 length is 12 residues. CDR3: CASSLADNEQFF. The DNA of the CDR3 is TGCGCCAGCAGCTTGGCCGACAATGAGCAGTTCTTC.

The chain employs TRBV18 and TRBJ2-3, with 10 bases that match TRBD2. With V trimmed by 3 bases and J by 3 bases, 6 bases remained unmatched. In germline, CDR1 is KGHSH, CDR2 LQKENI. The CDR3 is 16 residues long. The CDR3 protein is CASSPVAGGGTDTQYF. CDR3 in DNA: TGTGCCAGCTCACCGGTAGCGGGAGGTGGGACAGATACGCAGTATTTT.

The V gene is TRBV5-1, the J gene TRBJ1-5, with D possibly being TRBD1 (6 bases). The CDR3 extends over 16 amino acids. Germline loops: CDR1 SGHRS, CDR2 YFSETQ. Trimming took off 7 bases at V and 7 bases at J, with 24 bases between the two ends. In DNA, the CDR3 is TGCGCCAGCTCAGACTCAGGGGCCTATCCAGGGCAGCCCCAGCATTTT. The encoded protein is CASSDSGAYPGQPQHF.

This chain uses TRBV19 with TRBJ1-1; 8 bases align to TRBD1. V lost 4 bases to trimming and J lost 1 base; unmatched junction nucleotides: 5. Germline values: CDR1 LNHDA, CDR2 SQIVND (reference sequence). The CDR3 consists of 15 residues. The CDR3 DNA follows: TGTGCCAGTAGTACCATTGGGACAGGGAACACTGAAGCTTTCTTT. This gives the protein CASSTIGTGNTEAFF.

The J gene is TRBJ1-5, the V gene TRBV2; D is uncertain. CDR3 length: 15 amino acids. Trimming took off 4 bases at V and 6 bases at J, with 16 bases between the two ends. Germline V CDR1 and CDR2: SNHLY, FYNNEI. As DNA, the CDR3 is TGTGCCAGCAGTGCTACTTTTATCGCTTTTCAGCCCCAGCATTTT. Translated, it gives CASSATFIAFQPQHF.

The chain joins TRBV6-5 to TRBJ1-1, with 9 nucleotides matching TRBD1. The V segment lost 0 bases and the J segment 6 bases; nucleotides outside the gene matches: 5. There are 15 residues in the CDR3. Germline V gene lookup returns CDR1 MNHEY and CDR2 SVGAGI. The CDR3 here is CASSYSDRGVAEAFF. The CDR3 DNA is TGTGCCAGCAGTTACTCAGACAGGGGGGTCGCTGAAGCTTTCTTT.

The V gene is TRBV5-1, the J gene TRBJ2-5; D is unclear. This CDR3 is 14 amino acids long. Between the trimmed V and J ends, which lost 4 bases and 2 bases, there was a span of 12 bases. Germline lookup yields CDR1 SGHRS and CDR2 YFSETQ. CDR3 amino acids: CASSNPLEQETQYF. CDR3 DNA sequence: TGCGCCAGCAGCAACCCCCTGGAGCAAGAGACCCAGTACTTC.

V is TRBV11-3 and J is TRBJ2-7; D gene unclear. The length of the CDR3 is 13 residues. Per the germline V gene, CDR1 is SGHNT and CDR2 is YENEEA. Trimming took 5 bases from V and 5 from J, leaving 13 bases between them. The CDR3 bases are TGTGCCAGCAGCCCGCCGGGTTCCCACGAGCAGTACTTC. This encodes CASSPPGSHEQYF.

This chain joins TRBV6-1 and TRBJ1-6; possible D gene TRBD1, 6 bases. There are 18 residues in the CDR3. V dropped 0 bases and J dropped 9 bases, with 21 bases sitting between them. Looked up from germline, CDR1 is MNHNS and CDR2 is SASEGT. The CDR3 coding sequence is TGTGCCAGCAGTGAAGCGCGCGCAGGGGCGGGGTGGAGTTCACCCCTCCACTTT. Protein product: CASSEARAGAGWSSPLHF.

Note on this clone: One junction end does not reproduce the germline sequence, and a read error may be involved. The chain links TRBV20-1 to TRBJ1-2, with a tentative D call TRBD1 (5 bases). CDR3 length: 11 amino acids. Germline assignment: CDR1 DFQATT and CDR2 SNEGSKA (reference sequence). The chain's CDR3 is CSVFRDGGYAF. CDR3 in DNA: TGCAGCGTCTTTAGGGACGGTGGCTACGCCTTC.

The chain's CDR3 is CASSVVGEGQPQHF. The CDR3 bases are TGCGCCAGCAGTGTTGTAGGGGAAGGTCAGCCCCAGCATTTT. The rearrangement links TRBV10-2 to TRBJ1-5; tentative D call: TRBD1 (5 bases). CDR1 and CDR2 from the germline V gene are WSHSY and SAAADI. Trimming left V 4 bases short and J 6 bases short, with 13 bases between. This CDR3 spans 14 amino acids.

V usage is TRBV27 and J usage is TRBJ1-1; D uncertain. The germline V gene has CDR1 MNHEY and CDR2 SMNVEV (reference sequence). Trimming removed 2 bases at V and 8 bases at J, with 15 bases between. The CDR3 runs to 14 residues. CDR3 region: CASSLAGTGTEAFF. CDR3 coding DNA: TGTGCCAGCAGTTTAGCAGGAACGGGCACCGAAGCTTTCTTT.

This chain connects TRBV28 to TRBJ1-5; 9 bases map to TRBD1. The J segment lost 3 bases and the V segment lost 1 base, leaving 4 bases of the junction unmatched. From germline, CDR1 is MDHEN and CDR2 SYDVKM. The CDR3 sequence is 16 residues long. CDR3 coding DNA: TGTGCCAGCAGTTTATTGGGGACAGGGATCAATCAGCCCCAGCATTTT. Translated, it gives CASSLLGTGINQPQHF.